The source of this T cell receptor (beta chain) is a study of neurological immune-mediated disorders. General study results and limits: Expanded clones shared no CDR3 amino acid sequences across subjects, suggesting private repertoires in all groups.

This clonotype occurred many times. Its antigen remains unknown. Trimming removed 0 bases at V and 4 bases at J, with 17 bases between. The CDR3 runs to 17 residues. Germline V CDR1 and CDR2: SNHLY, FYNNEI. The cDNA was synthesized by means of template-switch 5'RACE, which was carried out with 10-nucleotide random UMIs. A single record per CDR3 protein comes from TCRdb applying MiXCR to the 5' RACE reads. The data show 67,000 or so distinct CDR3 sequences, with roughly 13% seen just once and approximately 4.2% held by the top ten. Time point denoted: longitudinal time-point 1 (baseline). The unsorted libraries were produced from 2 million PBMCs held at -80 C.

Source material: PBMCs. This receptor was taken from a female donor with HTLV-1-associated myelopathy (HAM/TSP). The chain is built from TRBV2 and TRBJ2-3; D may correspond to TRBD1 or TRBD2 (6 bases each). The DNA for the CDR3 is TGTGCCAGCAGTGAAGCAACCCGGGGGCGGAGGTCAGATACGCAGTATTTT. It codes for CASSEATRGRRSDTQYF.